These 30 T cell receptor beta chains were all obtained from the same sample, sequenced in a study of shared clonotypes between healthy human individuals. Repertoires were generated with immunoSEQ multiplex PCR, while TCRdb's copy carries only in-frame clones and drops some. The sample includes under 2,500,000 clones, nearly 97% of them seen just once. The sample comprised naive CD4+ T cells sorted from blood. Subset specified: CD45RA+ positively selected. Receptors originate from a man aged 18-30 years in good health.

The count of this clone is one. The sample contains more than one DNA sequence encoding this CDR3. This chain uses TRBV6-6 with TRBJ2-7, with 7 bases identical to TRBD1. The CDR3 length is 14 residues. The germline V gene encodes CDR1 MNHNY and CDR2 SVGAGI (reference sequence). Germline trimming cut 2 bases from V and 4 bases from J; bases unmatched to any gene: 5. CDR3 residues: CASSYRGPPYEQYF. As DNA, the CDR3 is TGTGCCAGCAGTTACAGGGGGCCCCCTTACGAGCAGTACTTC.

This chain joins TRBV4-3 and TRBJ2-7; TRBD2 matches at 12 bases. This CDR3 comprises 18 residues. The germline CDR1 and CDR2 sequences are LGHNA and YSLEER. After removal of 5 bases from V and 2 bases from J, the junction contained 13 bases not matched to a gene. The CDR3: CASSFDLSLAGGPYEQYF. The DNA for the CDR3 is TGCGCCAGCAGCTTCGATTTGAGCCTAGCGGGAGGGCCCTACGAGCAGTACTTC.

The chain has TRBV4-3 and TRBJ1-6; no clear D gene. The CDR3 totals 15 residues. CDR1 is LGHNA and CDR2 is YSLEER in the germline V gene. Between the trimmed V and J ends, which lost 0 bases and 7 bases, there was a span of 10 bases. The CDR3, as DNA: TGCGCCAGCAGCCAAGATCCGGGGTTGAATTCACCCCTCCACTTT. Its protein product is CASSQDPGLNSPLHF.

The CDR3 coding sequence is TGTGCCAGCTCCCTGAGTCGCGGAGAGACCCAGTACTTC. This encodes CASSLSRGETQYF. The chain links TRBV18 to TRBJ2-5, with no clear D. Germline V lookup: CDR1 KGHSH, CDR2 LQKENI. V shed 6 bases and J shed 4 bases, with 12 bases lying between them. This CDR3 contains 13 residues.

The chain carries TRBV5-4 and TRBJ1-4; possibly TRBD1 for D (6 bases). The CDR3 spans 14 residues. Germline V gives CDR1 SGHNT, CDR2 YYREEE (reference sequence). V lost 4 bases to trimming and J lost 5 bases, with 12 bases between them. The CDR3 coding sequence is TGTGCCAGCAGCCCGGACAGTGGGAATGAAAAACTGTTTTTT. Translated: CASSPDSGNEKLFF.

This chain joins TRBV11-2 and TRBJ2-1, with a weak D call TRBD2 (6 bases). Germline assignment: CDR1 SGHAT and CDR2 FQNNGV. Trimming removed 4 bases from V and 6 bases from J, with 19 bases in between. The CDR3 contains 16 residues. The CDR3 DNA reads TGTGCCAGCAGCTCGCTCCGGGGGTCGGCGGCCAATGAGCAGTTCTTC. Amino acid sequence: CASSSLRGSAANEQFF.

The rearrangement uses TRBV10-3 and TRBJ2-6; weak D call: TRBD2 (5 bases). This CDR3 region has 17 residues. V was cut by 1 base and J by 4 bases, with 14 bases left in between. Per germline, CDR1 ENHRY and CDR2 SYGVKD. CDR3 in DNA: TGTGCCATCAGTGAGTACGGGGATTTAGTAGGGGCCAACGTCCTGACTTTC. It encodes CAISEYGDLVGANVLTF.

The chain carries TRBV5-1 and TRBJ2-3, with D possibly matching TRBD1 (5 bases). Germline V gene lookup returns CDR1 SGHRS and CDR2 YFSETQ. The CDR3 has 15 residues. Trimming removed 3 bases from V and 6 bases from J, with 17 bases in between. CDR3 sequence: CASSSGHVPRDTQYF. CDR3 nucleotides: TGCGCCAGCAGCTCCGGACACGTCCCCAGGGATACGCAGTATTTT.

The chain combines TRBV18 with TRBJ1-2; a weak D match, TRBD1 (6 bases). Germline assignment: CDR1 KGHSH and CDR2 LQKENI. The ends were cut back, 3 bases at V and 4 bases at J, with 18 bases in the middle. The length of the CDR3 is 16 residues. The CDR3 loop reads CASSPPRGGPGYGYTF. In nucleotides, the CDR3 is TGTGCCAGCTCACCTCCACGGGGGGGGCCTGGCTATGGCTACACCTTC.

The chain combines TRBV27 with TRBJ2-1, with 9 bases matching TRBD1. V was clipped by 4 bases and J by 5 bases; unmatched bases: 6. The CDR3 consists of 15 residues. CDR1 and CDR2 from the germline V gene are MNHEY and SMNVEV (reference sequence). The CDR3 sequence is CASSWGTGIDNEQFF. CDR3 bases: TGTGCCAGCAGTTGGGGGACAGGGATAGACAATGAGCAGTTCTTC.

The chain is built from TRBV7-2 and TRBJ2-3, with 16 bases that match TRBD2. This CDR3 is 19 amino acids long. CDR1 and CDR2 from the germline V gene are SGHTA and FQGNSA. V lost 5 bases, J lost 3 bases, and 11 bases stayed unmatched. The CDR3 bases are TGTGCCAGCAGCCTCAAGGGGACTAGCGGGAGGGCCTGGACAGATACGCAGTATTTT. Translating gives CASSLKGTSGRAWTDTQYF. Complete variable domain (other parts from reference TRBV7-2 and TRBJ2-3): GAGVSQSPSNKVTEKGKDVELRCDPISGHTALYWYRQSLGQGLEFLIYFQGNSAPDKSGLPSDRFSAERTGGSVSTLTIQRTQQEDSAVYLCASSLKGTSGRAWTDTQYFGPGTRLTVL.

This chain connects TRBV5-8 to TRBJ1-1, with D possibly TRBD1 on 6 matching bases. This CDR3 region has 15 residues. Trimming shortened V by 2 bases and J by 4 bases, and 15 bases separated the two germline ends. Germline loops: CDR1 SGHTS, CDR2 YDEGEE. The CDR3 DNA sequence: TGTGCCAGCAGCTTCAGGGGTTCTTGGGCCACTGAAGCTTTCTTT. Its translation: CASSFRGSWATEAFF.

V gene TRBV27 combines with J gene TRBJ2-3; 9 bases align to TRBD2. Germline V gene data show CDR1 as MNHEY and CDR2 as SMNVEV (reference sequence). V lost 3 bases and J lost 2; bases outside the gene matches: 3. This CDR3 is built from 15 residues. Here the CDR3 reads CASSFLAGVTDTQYF. The CDR3 coding sequence is TGTGCCAGCAGTTTTTTAGCGGGGGTCACAGATACGCAGTATTTT.

V gene TRBV9 combines with J gene TRBJ1-2; D remains ambiguous. Trimming took 0 bases from V and 4 from J, leaving 16 bases between them. This CDR3 has 16 amino acids. The V gene's germline CDR1 is SGDLS and CDR2 YYNGEE. CDR3 DNA: TGTGCCAGCAGCGTAGGAGAAGGGCCCCGCCTCTATGGCTACACCTTC. Its protein product is CASSVGEGPRLYGYTF.

This clone was counted once. This rearrangement joins TRBV19 to TRBJ2-2; 8 nucleotides line up with TRBD1. CDR1 and CDR2 from the germline V gene are LNHDA and SQIVND (reference sequence). This CDR3 comprises 12 residues. V was pared by 9 bases and J by 10 bases, with 7 bases of the junction left unmatched. Here the CDR3 DNA reads TGTGCCAGCGGGACAGGTGGTTTGGAGCTGTTTTTT. Translated, it gives CASGTGGLELFF.

V is TRBV5-8 and J is TRBJ1-1; tentatively, D is TRBD1 (5 bases). Germline assignment: CDR1 SGHTS and CDR2 YDEGEE. Between the trimmed V and J ends, which lost 4 bases and 0 bases, there was a span of 13 bases. This CDR3 is 15 amino acids long. In DNA, the CDR3 is TGTGCCAGCAGCCCGCAGGGAAGTATGAACACTGAAGCTTTCTTT. Translation gives CASSPQGSMNTEAFF.

The chain has TRBV5-3 and TRBJ2-7, with D unresolved. TRBV5-3 is noted as an ORF with a role that remains uncertain. Trimming stripped 6 bases from V and 6 bases from J, with 7 bases between. The CDR3 has 10 amino acids. CDR3 coding DNA: TGTGCCAGAACCCACCGCGAGCAGTACTTC. It is translated as CARTHREQYF.

This chain links TRBV5-1 with TRBJ2-5; weak D call: TRBD2 (5 bases). This CDR3 contains 15 residues. Germline CDR1 and CDR2: SGHRS and YFSETQ. V was trimmed by 4 bases and J by 4 bases, leaving 17 bases between them. The CDR3 DNA follows: TGCGCCAGCAGCGAGGGTCCTGTCATTGGAGAGACCCAGTACTTC. Translation: CASSEGPVIGETQYF. Filled out from reference TRBV5-1 and TRBJ2-5, the complete variable domain reads KAGVTQTPRYLIKTRGQQVTLSCSPISGHRSVSWYQQTPGQGLQFLFEYFSETQRNKGNFPGRFSGRQFSNSRSEMNVSTLELGDSALYLCASSEGPVIGETQYFGPGTRLLVL.

V is TRBV4-1 and J is TRBJ1-3; TRBD1 aligns across 9 bases. The CDR3 runs 18 residues. The J segment lost 2 bases and the V segment lost 0 bases, leaving 8 bases of the junction unmatched. Germline loops: CDR1 MGHRA, CDR2 YSYEKL. CDR3 amino acids: CASSQDVTGGFPGNTIYF. CDR3 in DNA: TGCGCCAGCAGCCAAGACGTAACAGGGGGCTTTCCTGGAAACACCATATATTTT.

With regard to this clone: At the DNA level, this CDR3 is encoded by other sequences in the same sample as well. The V gene is TRBV6-6, the J gene TRBJ2-7; D is perhaps TRBD2 (5 bases). The germline gives CDR1 MNHNY, CDR2 SVGAGI (reference sequence). V lost 0 bases, J lost 6 bases, and 6 bases lay in between. The CDR3 has 12 amino acids. The CDR3 here is CASSYSGGEQYF. The CDR3 nucleotides are TGTGCCAGCAGTTACTCAGGAGGCGAGCAGTACTTC.

Details on this clone: The same CDR3 also results from other DNA sequences found in this sample. CDR3 region: CASSDGGYGYTF. DNA of the CDR3: TGTGCCAGCAGTGACGGGGGCTATGGCTACACCTTC. The V call is TRBV2, the J call TRBJ1-2; perhaps TRBD1 as D (5 bases). V lost 3 bases to trimming and J lost 4 bases, with 6 bases between them. CDR1 is SNHLY, CDR2 FYNNEI, per germline. The CDR3 contains 12 residues.

V and J are TRBV5-1 and TRBJ2-1; no definite D call. Per germline, CDR1 SGHRS and CDR2 YFSETQ. CDR3 length equals 14 residues. The germline V and J ends were trimmed by 1 base and 10 bases, with 15 bases remaining between them. CDR3 sequence (DNA): TGCGCCAGCAGCTTGAGGCCCAGTGGTTACGAGCAGTTCTTC. Its protein is CASSLRPSGYEQFF.

The sample holds one count of this clone. This chain joins TRBV5-4 and TRBJ2-6; 10 bases are shared with TRBD1. Germline V CDR1 and CDR2: SGHNT, YYREEE (reference sequence). Germline trimming cut 4 bases from V and 4 bases from J; bases unmatched to any gene: 8. The CDR3 runs to 17 residues. CDR3 sequence (DNA): TGTGCCAGCAGCCGTCCCGGGACAGGGGTCGGGGCCAACGTCCTGACTTTC. Translated, it gives CASSRPGTGVGANVLTF.

This clone appeared a single time. This CDR3 is also generated by other DNA sequences in the sample. The rearrangement uses TRBV7-2 and TRBJ2-1; TRBD2 matches at 10 bases. The CDR3 has 15 amino acids. Germline trimming cut 4 bases from V and 4 bases from J; bases unmatched to any gene: 4. Germline values: CDR1 SGHTA, CDR2 FQGNSA. The CDR3 DNA reads TGTGCCAGCAGCTCTGGACTAGCGGCTTACAATGAGCAGTTCTTC. It is translated as CASSSGLAAYNEQFF. The full variable domain, rest sourced from reference TRBV7-2 and TRBJ2-1, is GAGVSQSPSNKVTEKGKDVELRCDPISGHTALYWYRQSLGQGLEFLIYFQGNSAPDKSGLPSDRFSAERTGGSVSTLTIQRTQQEDSAVYLCASSSGLAAYNEQFFGPGTRLTVL.

This chain links TRBV5-4 with TRBJ1-4; TRBD1 matches at 9 bases. Per the germline V gene, CDR1 is SGHNT and CDR2 is YYREEE (reference sequence). V was clipped by 4 bases and J by 4 bases; unmatched bases: 8. The CDR3 extends over 16 amino acids. In DNA, the CDR3 is TGTGCCAGCAGCGTGGGACAGGGACCGGGTAATGAAAAACTGTTTTTT. Translating it yields CASSVGQGPGNEKLFF.

This sequence joins TRBV10-1 and TRBJ2-2; 13 bases align to TRBD2. The CDR3 contains 17 residues. The germline gives CDR1 WNHNN, CDR2 SYGVQD (reference sequence). The ends lost 6 bases at V and 3 bases at J; junction bases unmatched: 7. The CDR3 DNA reads TGCGCCAGCAGGGGGCAGACTAGCGGGGGGCACACCGGGGAGCTGTTTTTT. This translates into CASRGQTSGGHTGELFF.

The chain couples TRBV4-3 to TRBJ1-2; D gene uncertain. The CDR3 sequence is 16 residues long. The ends were cut back, 0 bases at V and 2 bases at J, with 13 bases in the middle. The germline V gene encodes CDR1 LGHNA and CDR2 YSLEER. CDR3 bases: TGCGCCAGCAGCCAAGATTTCTGGGGTCTGAACTATGGCTACACCTTC. It yields the protein CASSQDFWGLNYGYTF.

The sample holds one count of this clone. V usage is TRBV19 and J usage is TRBJ2-7, with a weak D call TRBD2 (6 bases). Trimming removed 3 bases from V and 2 bases from J, with 17 bases in between. Per the germline V gene, CDR1 is LNHDA and CDR2 is SQIVND (reference sequence). This CDR3 is 16 amino acids long. The CDR3 loop reads CASSIVWEAETYEQYF. The CDR3, as DNA: TGTGCCAGTAGTATTGTGTGGGAGGCTGAGACCTACGAGCAGTACTTC.

Comments on this clone: Other DNA variants within this sample encode the same CDR3. The rearrangement joins TRBV6-5 to TRBJ1-3; D unresolved. The CDR3 totals 13 residues. CDR1 is MNHEY and CDR2 is SVGAGI in the germline V gene. V shed 2 bases and J shed 4 bases, with 6 bases lying between them. For the CDR3, the DNA is TGTGCCAGCAGTTACACGGACGGAAACACCATATATTTT. It encodes CASSYTDGNTIYF.

The gene calls are TRBV7-3 and TRBJ2-1, with D possibly being TRBD2 (6 bases). V was pared by 5 bases and J by 9 bases, with 11 bases between. This CDR3 spans 12 amino acids. Germline-derived CDR1 and CDR2 are SGHTA and FQGTGA. In nucleotides, the CDR3 is TGTGCCAGCAGCGCCGAGGGAGGTGAGCAGTTCTTC. The encoded protein is CASSAEGGEQFF.